The 23 T cell receptor beta chains given below trace back to one sample, sequenced in a study of blood T cells in healthy people across ages. Primers used in a second PCR of roughly 6 to 11 cycles were a sample-barcoded 5' primer and a J-beta primer mix. TCRdb called the 5' RACE reads again in MiXCR, with one record for every CDR3 protein. The top ten hold around 14% of the sample, which has about 1.1 million distinct CDR3 sequences, under 40% seen once. The material sequenced was blood. Receptor source: a man aged 18 to 29 in good health.

This sequence joins TRBV30 and TRBJ1-5; D is perhaps TRBD1 (5 bases). With 0 bases removed from V and 7 bases from J, the gap between germline ends came to 22 bases. Per the germline V gene, CDR1 is GTSNPN and CDR2 is SVGIG (reference sequence). This CDR3 is 17 amino acids long. This CDR3 reads CAWSVPGGLVGGQPQHF. CDR3 nucleotides: TGTGCCTGGAGTGTACCTGGGGGTCTCGTGGGAGGCCAGCCCCAGCATTTT.

This chain links TRBV3-1 with TRBJ2-7; TRBD1 or TRBD2 may be the D gene (5 bases each). The germline gives CDR1 LGHDT, CDR2 YNNKEL (reference sequence). V was clipped by 6 bases and J by 0 bases, with 15 bases between them. The CDR3 sequence is 15 residues long. The CDR3 is CASRRNRDLSYEQYF. The CDR3 region has the DNA TGTGCCAGCAGGCGGAATAGGGACCTCTCCTACGAGCAGTACTTC.

This clonotype was detected a few times. CDR3 residues: CSVRTGLGRYGYTF. The DNA for the CDR3 is TGCAGCGTTAGGACAGGCCTGGGTCGATATGGCTACACCTTC. The V and J genes are TRBV29-1 and TRBJ1-2; TRBD1 matches at 7 bases. CDR3 length equals 14 residues. V trimming: 5 bases; J trimming: 5 bases; junction bases outside the gene matches: 11. Germline V gene data show CDR1 as SQVTM and CDR2 as ANQGSEA.

The V and J genes are TRBV30 and TRBJ1-1; 7 positions agree with TRBD1. The J segment lost 5 bases and the V segment lost 8 bases, leaving 8 bases of the junction unmatched. Germline loops: CDR1 GTSNPN, CDR2 SVGIG (reference sequence). The CDR3 length is 12 residues. The CDR3 region has the DNA TGTGCCGGAGCAAGGGACAGTACTGAAGCTTTCTTT. It encodes CAGARDSTEAFF.

V and J are TRBV4-2 and TRBJ2-1; D may be TRBD2 (5 bases). The J call may be wrong; the DNA end is better matched by TRBJ2-7. The CDR3 length is 16 residues. CDR1 and CDR2 (germline): LGHNA, YNFKEQ. CDR3 amino acids: CASSQETQRSYNEQYF. DNA of the CDR3: TGTGCCAGCAGCCAAGAGACCCAGCGGAGTTACAATGAGCAGTACTTC.

This clonotype turned up a few times. The rearrangement links TRBV7-9 to TRBJ2-1, with D possibly being TRBD2 (5 bases). The V end lost 1 base, the J end lost 5 bases, and 9 bases lay between the germline ends. Germline V CDR1 and CDR2: SEHNR, FQNEAQ (reference sequence). The length of the CDR3 is 14 residues. This CDR3 reads CASSLGLRDNEQFF. The DNA for the CDR3 is TGTGCCAGCAGCTTAGGACTACGTGACAATGAGCAGTTCTTC.

This chain joins TRBV6-5 and TRBJ2-7, with D unclear. V was shortened by 6 bases and J by 12 bases, with 15 bases between the two germline ends. This CDR3 spans 11 amino acids. The germline V gene has CDR1 MNHEY and CDR2 SVGAGI. The CDR3 nucleotides read TGTGCCAGCAGGACCGGAGAGACCCCGTACTTC. Protein: CASRTGETPYF.

This clonotype was detected many times. The V and J genes are TRBV10-3 and TRBJ2-5; 9 bases line up with TRBD1. Germline lookup yields CDR1 ENHRY and CDR2 SYGVKD. Trimming took 4 bases from V and 4 from J; bases not matched to a gene: 4. CDR3 size: 14 residues. DNA of the CDR3: TGTGCCATCAGTGGGACAGGGGCGTTAGAGACCCAGTACTTC. Translating gives CAISGTGALETQYF.

At least ten counts were recorded for this clonotype. V is TRBV9 and J is TRBJ2-2; the D is unclear. The CDR3 is made up of 13 amino acids. CDR1 is SGDLS and CDR2 is YYNGEE in the germline V gene. V gave up 5 bases and J gave up 1 base, with 6 bases separating them. The CDR3 nucleotides are TGTGCCAGCAGTGTCAGGAACACCGGGGAGCTGTTTTTT. Amino acids: CASSVRNTGELFF.

The table lists this clonotype with a few counts. This chain uses TRBV5-1 with TRBJ2-5; D assignment may be TRBD1 or TRBD2 (5 bases each). The CDR3 sequence is 13 residues long. The ends were cut back, 5 bases at V and 5 bases at J, with 13 bases in the middle. Per germline, CDR1 SGHRS and CDR2 YFSETQ. The CDR3 here is CASRMGTEETQYF. The CDR3 DNA follows: TGCGCCAGCAGGATGGGGACCGAGGAGACCCAGTACTTC. The entire variable domain, with the rest obtained from reference TRBV5-1 and TRBJ2-5, is as follows: KAGVTQTPRYLIKTRGQQVTLSCSPISGHRSVSWYQQTPGQGLQFLFEYFSETQRNKGNFPGRFSGRQFSNSRSEMNVSTLELGDSALYLCASRMGTEETQYFGPGTRLLVL.

V and J are TRBV27 and TRBJ1-5, with D perhaps TRBD1 (5 bases). Germline assignment: CDR1 MNHEY and CDR2 SMNVEV (reference sequence). The CDR3 runs 14 residues. V was trimmed by 6 bases and J by 7 bases, leaving 16 bases between them. Here the CDR3 reads CASSHRPRGQPQHF. CDR3 nucleotides: TGTGCCAGCAGCCACAGGCCGCGCGGACAGCCCCAGCATTTT.

There are a few counts of this clonotype. The V and J genes are TRBV28 and TRBJ2-6; D uncertain. Per the germline V gene, CDR1 is MDHEN and CDR2 is SYDVKM. This CDR3 is built from 17 residues. V was trimmed by 4 bases and J by 0 bases, leaving 13 bases between them. The CDR3 sequence is CASSSPGSHSGANVLTF. CDR3 sequence (DNA): TGTGCCAGCAGTTCCCCGGGTTCTCACTCTGGGGCCAACGTCCTGACTTTC. The full variable domain, completed using reference TRBV28 and TRBJ2-6, is DVKVTQSSRYLVKRTGEKVFLECVQDMDHENMFWYRQDPGLGLRLIYFSYDVKMKEKGDIPEGYSVSREKKERFSLILESASTNQTSMYLCASSSPGSHSGANVLTFGAGSRLTVL.

The gene calls are TRBV2 and TRBJ2-6, with TRBD1 matching over 7 bases. This CDR3 has 17 amino acids. The germline V gene encodes CDR1 SNHLY and CDR2 FYNNEI. The trim removed 5 bases at V and 4 bases at J, leaving 11 bases unmatched. The DNA of the CDR3 is TGTGCCAGCAGTTTGAGGGGGCGCTTATCCGGGGCCAACGTCCTGACTTTC. Its translation is CASSLRGRLSGANVLTF. The complete variable domain, with remaining parts taken from reference TRBV2 and TRBJ2-6, reads EPEVTQTPSHQVTQMGQEVILRCVPISNHLYFYWYRQILGQKVEFLVSFYNNEISEKSEIFDDQFSVERPDGSNFTLKIRSTKLEDSAMYFCASSLRGRLSGANVLTFGAGSRLTVL.

V is TRBV27 and J is TRBJ2-3; tentatively, D is TRBD1 or TRBD2 (5 bases each). Deletions cut 8 bases from V and 2 bases from J, with 14 bases between. This CDR3 is 14 amino acids long. In germline, CDR1 is MNHEY, CDR2 SMNVEV (reference sequence). The CDR3 spells CASHVGTTTDTQYF. CDR3 DNA sequence: TGTGCCAGCCACGTCGGGACCACCACAGATACGCAGTATTTT.

V is TRBV5-1 and J is TRBJ1-1; 7 bases map to TRBD1. J was trimmed by 1 base and V by 3 bases; bases with no gene match: 6. CDR3 size: 15 residues. Germline CDR1 is SGHRS and CDR2 is YFSETQ. The CDR3 nucleotides read TGCGCCAGCAGCTGGACGGGACAGCCGAACACTGAAGCTTTCTTT. This translates into CASSWTGQPNTEAFF.

The chain carries TRBV28 and TRBJ1-6; 11 bases agree with TRBD1. CDR1 is MDHEN, CDR2 SYDVKM, per germline. V gave up 6 bases and J gave up 8 bases; unmatched junction bases: 6. The CDR3 runs to 15 residues. The CDR3 is CASSFPGQGDSPLHF. In DNA form, the CDR3 reads TGTGCCAGCAGCTTTCCGGGACAGGGGGATTCACCCCTCCACTTT.

This chain links TRBV12-3 or TRBV12-4 with TRBJ1-4; no definite D call. The V gene lost 1 base and the J gene lost 6 bases, with 9 bases spanning the gap. The CDR3 runs 14 residues. The DNA for the CDR3 is TGTGCCAGCAGTTTAGTGGAGGTTGATGAAAAACTGTTTTTT. Protein: CASSLVEVDEKLFF.

The chain has TRBV5-5 and TRBJ2-2; TRBD1 might be the D (6 bases). V was clipped by 1 base and J by 6 bases, with 10 bases between them. The germline gives CDR1 SGHKS, CDR2 YYEKEE (reference sequence). This CDR3 has 14 residues. This chain's CDR3 is CASSLSPGAGELFF. The DNA of the CDR3 is TGTGCCAGCAGCTTGAGTCCAGGGGCCGGGGAGCTGTTTTTT.

This clonotype turned up a few times. J is TRBJ2-1 and V is TRBV5-6, with D possibly being TRBD2 (6 bases). V shed 1 base and J shed 2 bases, with 7 bases lying between them. CDR3 length: 14 amino acids. Germline V gives CDR1 SGHDT, CDR2 YYEEEE. The CDR3 protein is CASSLRTTYNEQFF. CDR3 bases: TGTGCCAGCAGCTTGAGGACTACCTACAATGAGCAGTTCTTC.

Only a few counts were recorded for this clonotype. Here the CDR3 reads CASSKRTHSDRGQKGNQPQHF. For the CDR3, the DNA is TGTGCCAGCAGCAAAAGGACTCATAGCGACAGGGGGCAGAAGGGCAATCAGCCCCAGCATTTT. The V gene is TRBV21-1, the J gene TRBJ1-5; no DNA check was done on the table's D call, TRBD1. TRBV21-1 is termed a pseudogene. The CDR3 extends over 21 amino acids.

The CDR3 reads CSARIPTGGDTEAFF. In DNA, the CDR3 is TGCAGTGCTAGAATCCCCACAGGGGGGGACACTGAAGCTTTCTTT. This chain joins TRBV20-1 and TRBJ1-1; 8 positions agree with TRBD1. The CDR3 covers 15 residues. Unmatched junction bases numbered 8, after V lost 2 bases and J lost 3 bases. Germline CDR1 DFQATT, CDR2 SNEGSKA (reference sequence).

This clonotype has more than one count but fewer than ten. The rearrangement uses TRBV29-1 and TRBJ2-3; 7 bases fit TRBD1. The CDR3 runs 14 residues. Trimming removed 2 bases from V and 3 bases from J; junction bases left unmatched: 5. Germline values: CDR1 SQVTM, CDR2 ANQGSEA. CDR3 residues: CSVERGQLTDTQYF. CDR3 DNA: TGCAGCGTTGAAAGGGGACAGTTGACAGATACGCAGTATTTT.

This clonotype occurred many times. The chain combines TRBV4-1 with TRBJ2-5; D unclear. CDR1 and CDR2 (germline): MGHRA, YSYEKL. V was trimmed by 0 bases and J by 2 bases, leaving 7 bases between them. There are 14 residues in the CDR3. In DNA form, the CDR3 reads TGCGCCAGCAGCCAAGAATTTCAGCAAGAGACCCAGTACTTC. The encoded protein is CASSQEFQQETQYF.